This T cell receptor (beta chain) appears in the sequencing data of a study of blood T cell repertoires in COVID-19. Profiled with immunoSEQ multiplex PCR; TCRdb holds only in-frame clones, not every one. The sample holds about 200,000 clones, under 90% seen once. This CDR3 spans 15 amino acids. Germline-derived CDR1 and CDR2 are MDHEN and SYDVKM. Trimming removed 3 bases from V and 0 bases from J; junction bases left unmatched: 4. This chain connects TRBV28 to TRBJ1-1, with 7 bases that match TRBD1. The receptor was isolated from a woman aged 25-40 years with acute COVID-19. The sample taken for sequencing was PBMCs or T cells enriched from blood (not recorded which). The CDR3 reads CASSFGTDMNTEAFF. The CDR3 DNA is TGTGCCAGCAGTTTCGGGACAGACATGAACACTGAAGCTTTCTTT.